This entry features one TCR beta chain sequence. The CDR3 is 14 residues long. The germline V gene has CDR1 LNHDA and CDR2 SQIVND (reference sequence). V was shortened by 5 bases and J by 1 base, with 9 bases between the two germline ends. Authors' data handling: From reference gene primer amplification, estimates of nucleated cell counts were derived. Sequencing was performed with immunoSEQ multiplex PCR; in TCRdb, only in-frame clones are kept and a portion is missing. The V and J calls and clone size come from that table; D and trimming were worked out from the DNA. The sample contains over 200,000 clones, roughly 82% of which appear only once. The sample is drawn from a study of blood T cell repertoires in COVID-19. Study-level information: Acute-phase and convalescent COVID-19 samples originated in the United States, Italy and Spain. The analysed material was cDNA or gDNA that came from T cells, B-cell-depleted T cells, or PBMCs.

The sequence derives from a woman aged 40 to 55 with acute or convalescent COVID-19. Sequenced sample: peripheral blood. The genes are TRBV19 and TRBJ1-5; D call uncertain. The CDR3 DNA is TGTGCCAGTAGTCCCAGGTACAGCAATCAGCCCCAGCATTTT. Encoded protein: CASSPRYSNQPQHF.